These 30 T cell receptor beta chains originate from one sample sequenced in a study of blood T cell repertoires in COVID-19. Repertoires were generated with immunoSEQ multiplex PCR, while TCRdb's copy carries only in-frame clones and drops some. The sample has about 300,000 clones; approximately 85% are singletons. Sequencing was performed on PBMCs or T cells enriched from blood (not recorded which). The receptors derive from a man under 40 who had recovered from COVID-19.

This chain uses TRBV6-5 with TRBJ2-5, with 11 bases that match TRBD2. This CDR3 has 14 amino acids. Trimming at V came to 6 bases and at J to 1 base, leaving 1 base not matched to a gene. CDR1 is MNHEY, CDR2 SVGAGI, per germline. This chain's CDR3 is CASRTSGVQETQYF. CDR3 DNA: TGTGCCAGCAGGACTAGCGGGGTCCAAGAGACCCAGTACTTC.

The J gene is TRBJ2-3, the V gene TRBV18; the D is unclear. V was trimmed by 0 bases and J by 1 base, leaving 8 bases between them. CDR3 length equals 15 residues. CDR1 is KGHSH, CDR2 LQKENI, per germline. Here the CDR3 DNA reads TGTGCCAGCTCACCACCGGGCAAGGGCACAGATACGCAGTATTTT. This gives the protein CASSPPGKGTDTQYF.

The gene calls are TRBV21-1 and TRBJ2-2; the DNA was not used to check the table's D call, TRBD2. TRBV21-1 is reported as a pseudogene. The CDR3 is 15 amino acids. The CDR3 bases are TGTGCCAGCAGCAAAGTGTGGTGGGAAGCGGGGGGGCTGTTTTTT. The encoded protein is CASSKVWWEAGGLFF.

The rearrangement uses TRBV29-1 and TRBJ2-3, with a tentative D call TRBD2 (6 bases). The CDR3 spans 14 residues. Germline CDR1 is SQVTM and CDR2 is ANQGSEA. V was cut by 4 bases and J by 4 bases, with 15 bases left in between. CDR3 nucleotides: TGCAGCGTTGGAGGAGGGAACGAAGCAGATACGCAGTATTTT. Translated: CSVGGGNEADTQYF.

The gene calls are TRBV18 and TRBJ2-6; D not certain. V was cut by 3 bases and J by 4 bases, with 16 bases left in between. The CDR3 runs 17 residues. Germline CDR1 KGHSH, CDR2 LQKENI. The CDR3 loop is CASSPFAASTGANVLTF. The CDR3 DNA reads as TGTGCCAGCTCACCCTTCGCTGCTTCGACAGGGGCCAACGTCCTGACTTTC.

The V and J genes are TRBV11-3 and TRBJ2-1; D uncertain. V lost 6 bases and J 7 bases, leaving 10 bases between the germline ends. This CDR3 has 12 amino acids. CDR1 and CDR2 from the germline V gene are SGHNT and YENEEA. The CDR3 protein is CASSTFGNEQFF. CDR3 nucleotide sequence: TGTGCCAGCAGTACTTTCGGGAATGAGCAGTTCTTC.

The chain employs TRBV19 and TRBJ1-1, with D perhaps matching TRBD1 (5 bases). The CDR3 is made up of 17 amino acids. Germline V gene lookup returns CDR1 LNHDA and CDR2 SQIVND (reference sequence). Trimming cost V 3 bases and J 5 bases, with 22 bases left between them. CDR3 nucleotide sequence: TGTGCCAGTAGTATTGGGGGGAAATCAACCCCGAGGACTGAAGCTTTCTTT. Translation gives CASSIGGKSTPRTEAFF. The full variable domain, its missing parts supplied by reference TRBV19 and TRBJ1-1, is DGGITQSPKYLFRKEGQNVTLSCEQNLNHDAMYWYRQDPGQGLRLIYYSQIVNDFQKGDIAEGYSVSREKKESFPLTVTSAQKNPTAFYLCASSIGGKSTPRTEAFFGQGTRLTVV.

This clone was seen only once. This chain links TRBV9 with TRBJ2-7; maybe TRBD1 (5 bases). Deletions cut 0 bases from V and 0 bases from J, with 7 bases between. The germline gives CDR1 SGDLS, CDR2 YYNGEE. The CDR3 contains 14 residues. The CDR3: CASSVGGSSYEQYF. The CDR3 region has the DNA TGTGCCAGCAGCGTAGGGGGCAGCTCCTACGAGCAGTACTTC. The whole variable domain, filled in from reference TRBV9 and TRBJ2-7, reads DSGVTQTPKHLITATGQRVTLRCSPRSGDLSVYWYQQSLDQGLQFLIQYYNGEERAKGNILERFSAQQFPDLHSELNLSSLELGDSALYFCASSVGGSSYEQYFGPGTRLTVT.

V usage is TRBV7-6 and J usage is TRBJ1-6; tentatively, D is TRBD1 (5 bases). Germline lookup yields CDR1 SGHVS and CDR2 FNYEAQ. Trimming removed 1 base from V and 5 bases from J, with 12 bases in between. The length of the CDR3 is 16 residues. This CDR3 is CASSLDRGENNSPLHF. The CDR3 nucleotides are TGTGCCAGCAGCTTAGATCGGGGGGAGAATAATTCACCCCTCCACTTT.

The chain has TRBV12-2 and TRBJ1-2; the table's D call TRBD1 went unverified against the DNA. TRBV12-2 is a pseudogene locus. This CDR3 contains 16 residues. CDR3 in DNA: TGTGCAAGTCGCTTAGCGCGGCAGGGGAAGAACTATGGCTACACCTTC. It translates to CASRLARQGKNYGYTF.

This chain links TRBV5-1 with TRBJ2-5, with D possibly matching TRBD2 (6 bases). Germline values: CDR1 SGHRS, CDR2 YFSETQ. V was clipped by 2 bases and J by 1 base, with 9 bases between them. The CDR3 runs to 14 residues. CDR3 sequence reads: CASSLAGFQETQYF. For the CDR3, the DNA is TGCGCCAGCAGCTTAGCGGGCTTCCAAGAGACCCAGTACTTC.

The V gene is TRBV5-4, the J gene TRBJ2-5; 7 bases line up with TRBD2. V trimming: 4 bases; J trimming: 5 bases; junction bases outside the gene matches: 8. The CDR3 has 14 residues. Germline V gene sequence: CDR1 SGHNT, CDR2 YYREEE (reference sequence). The CDR3 sequence is CASSPPGAGETQYF. The CDR3 DNA follows: TGTGCCAGCAGCCCCCCGGGAGCGGGGGAGACCCAGTACTTC.

In its sample, this clone was seen a few times. The chain joins TRBV5-1 to TRBJ2-7; TRBD1 matches 7 bases. The CDR3 loop spans 15 amino acids. V lost 4 bases to trimming and J lost 4 bases; unmatched junction nucleotides: 11. CDR1 is SGHRS, CDR2 YFSETQ, per germline. CDR3 amino acids: CASSHRQGSGYEQYF. DNA for the CDR3: TGCGCCAGCAGCCATAGACAGGGTAGTGGGTACGAGCAGTACTTC.

The gene calls are TRBV2 and TRBJ1-2; D is perhaps TRBD1 (6 bases). CDR3 length: 15 residues. Trimming removed 1 base from V and 7 bases from J, with 16 bases in between. Germline values: CDR1 SNHLY, CDR2 FYNNEI. The CDR3 nucleotides are TGTGCCAGCAGTGAAGTGCCAGGGGCTGCTATTGGCTACACCTTC. This translates into CASSEVPGAAIGYTF.

The J gene is TRBJ2-7, the V gene TRBV6-4, with 8 bases matching TRBD2. The CDR3 is 16 amino acids. The germline V gene encodes CDR1 MRHNA and CDR2 SNTAGT. V shed 6 bases, J shed 7 bases, and the junction held 17 bases outside the gene matches. The DNA for the CDR3 is TGTGCCAGCAGCGTCGAAATAGCGGGGCTCAAAGGGGAGCAGTACTTC. This sequence encodes CASSVEIAGLKGEQYF.

This sequence joins TRBV6-5 and TRBJ1-2; TRBD1 might be the D (5 bases). Looked up from germline, CDR1 is MNHEY and CDR2 is SVGAGI. Trimming removed 0 bases at V and 7 bases at J, with 9 bases between. The CDR3 runs 13 residues. For the CDR3, the DNA is TGTGCCAGCAGTTACTCGAGTCAGGGTGGCTACACCTTC. This translates into CASSYSSQGGYTF.

This chain uses TRBV6-5 with TRBJ1-2; the D gene is possibly TRBD1 (6 bases). V lost 3 bases to trimming and J lost 8 bases, with 13 bases between them. This CDR3 has 13 residues. Germline CDR1 reads MNHEY; CDR2 reads SVGAGI. The CDR3 nucleotides read TGTGCCAGCAGTTATAGGGGGTCATGGGGCTACACCTTC. This sequence encodes CASSYRGSWGYTF.

The chain has TRBV29-1 and TRBJ1-5, with D maybe TRBD1 (5 bases). CDR3 size: 12 residues. Germline V gene lookup returns CDR1 SQVTM and CDR2 ANQGSEA. V lost 4 bases to trimming and J lost 3 bases, with 7 bases between them. The CDR3 protein is CSVAGANQPQHF. Written as DNA, the CDR3 is TGCAGCGTTGCTGGGGCCAATCAGCCCCAGCATTTT.

The rearrangement links TRBV16 to TRBJ1-1, with 7 bases aligning to TRBD1. The CDR3 spans 15 residues. Trimming removed 0 bases from V and 3 bases from J; junction bases left unmatched: 4. In germline, CDR1 is KGHSY, CDR2 FQNENV. CDR3 residues: CASSQSVTGYTEAFF. In nucleotides, the CDR3 is TGTGCCAGCAGCCAATCAGTGACAGGGTACACTGAAGCTTTCTTT.

This chain joins TRBV19 and TRBJ2-7; a weak D match, TRBD1 (6 bases). Germline V gives CDR1 LNHDA, CDR2 SQIVND (reference sequence). The CDR3 length is 13 residues. V lost 4 bases and J lost 7, with 14 bases in between. The CDR3 reads CASSTTGTGEQYF. DNA for the CDR3: TGTGCCAGTAGTACAACAGGGACGGGGGAGCAGTACTTC.

The V and J genes are TRBV7-2 and TRBJ1-2; weak D call: TRBD1 (6 bases). The length of the CDR3 is 14 residues. Per germline, CDR1 SGHTA and CDR2 FQGNSA. V shed 5 bases and J shed 2 bases, with 12 bases lying between them. The CDR3 DNA follows: TGTGCCAGCAGCCGTTCCGGACAGAACTATGGCTACACCTTC. This translates into CASSRSGQNYGYTF.

The chain joins TRBV2 to TRBJ1-2; 7 positions match TRBD1. Germline V gene lookup returns CDR1 SNHLY and CDR2 FYNNEI. This CDR3 spans 14 amino acids. Germline trimming cut 3 bases from V and 6 bases from J; bases unmatched to any gene: 7. CDR3 bases: TGTGCCAGCAGTGACCCAGGGGGGATCGATGGCTACACCTTC. This sequence encodes CASSDPGGIDGYTF.

The rearrangement joins TRBV2 to TRBJ2-7; 8 bases agree with TRBD1. J was trimmed by 2 bases and V by 4 bases; bases with no gene match: 7. The CDR3 covers 15 residues. The germline gives CDR1 SNHLY, CDR2 FYNNEI. CDR3 bases: TGTGCCAGCAGTGTGTCACAGGGGGGAACCTACGAGCAGTACTTC. Translation: CASSVSQGGTYEQYF. Complete variable domain (other parts from reference TRBV2 and TRBJ2-7): EPEVTQTPSHQVTQMGQEVILRCVPISNHLYFYWYRQILGQKVEFLVSFYNNEISEKSEIFDDQFSVERPDGSNFTLKIRSTKLEDSAMYFCASSVSQGGTYEQYFGPGTRLTVT.

The rearrangement uses TRBV7-6 and TRBJ2-3; 10 bases agree with TRBD2. The CDR3 length is 16 residues. Germline V gene sequence: CDR1 SGHVS, CDR2 FNYEAQ. The ends lost 5 bases at V and 6 bases at J; junction bases unmatched: 11. The CDR3 nucleotides read TGTGCCAGCAGCCCCCGTAGCGGGGGGCCGGGGGATACGCAGTATTTT. This codes for CASSPRSGGPGDTQYF.

V and J are TRBV5-1 and TRBJ2-1; 7 nucleotides line up with TRBD2. Germline lookup yields CDR1 SGHRS and CDR2 YFSETQ. The CDR3 runs 15 residues. J was trimmed by 6 bases and V by 0 bases; bases with no gene match: 6. The CDR3 coding sequence is TGCGCCAGCAGCTTGGAGGGGCGGGGGAGCAATGAGCAGTTCTTC. It codes for CASSLEGRGSNEQFF.

V is TRBV27 and J is TRBJ1-6; TRBD1 is a possible D gene (5 bases). From germline, CDR1 is MNHEY and CDR2 SMNVEV (reference sequence). V dropped 6 bases and J dropped 0 bases, with 18 bases sitting between them. This CDR3 contains 18 residues. CDR3 sequence (DNA): TGTGCCAGCAGCCCGTTGCGGGGCGCGGGCTCCTATAATTCACCCCTCCACTTT. Its protein is CASSPLRGAGSYNSPLHF.

This clone was detected once. The V gene is TRBV6-5, the J gene TRBJ1-5; D is unclear. This CDR3 has 15 residues. Trimming pared 6 bases from V and 2 bases from J, leaving 14 bases between. Germline loops: CDR1 MNHEY, CDR2 SVGAGI. In nucleotides, the CDR3 is TGTGCCAGCAGAGGACTCCGGGAGCGCAATCAGCCCCAGCATTTT. Amino acids: CASRGLRERNQPQHF.

This clone came up a few times. V gene TRBV21-1 combines with J gene TRBJ2-7; the tabulated D call, TRBD2, remains unverified against the DNA. TRBV21-1 corresponds to a pseudogene. The CDR3 loop spans 14 amino acids. The CDR3 is CASSGTGVGYEQYF. In DNA form, the CDR3 reads TGTGCCAGCAGCGGAACGGGGGTGGGCTACGAGCAGTACTTC.

In regard to this clone: Distinct nucleotide sequences in the sample also encode this CDR3. The V gene is TRBV6-5, the J gene TRBJ1-2, with D possibly being TRBD1 (5 bases). Trimming pared 2 bases from V and 4 bases from J, leaving 8 bases between. The germline gives CDR1 MNHEY, CDR2 SVGAGI. The CDR3 consists of 13 residues. CDR3 sequence reads: CASSYGGGYGYTF. The DNA for the CDR3 is TGTGCCAGCAGTTACGGCGGGGGCTATGGCTACACCTTC.

This sequence joins TRBV4-3 and TRBJ2-2; unclear D gene. There are 15 residues in the CDR3. The V end was cut by 3 bases, the J end by 0 bases, with 8 bases between. Germline CDR1 reads LGHNA; CDR2 reads YSLEER. CDR3 amino acids: CASSQADTNTGELFF. Written as DNA, the CDR3 is TGCGCCAGCAGCCAGGCTGACACGAACACCGGGGAGCTGTTTTTT.